Here is one T cell receptor beta chain with its context. Random hexamers were used to reverse transcribe an amount of roughly 0.45 to 1 ug RNA. Each CDR3 protein is one row after TCRdb ran MiXCR on the immunoSEQ multiplex PCR reads. The repertoire has about 120,000 distinct CDR3 sequences, 94% of them found once; the top ten carry approximately 0.1%. This entry belongs to a study of CD8 T cells in Susac syndrome. V was clipped by 5 bases and J by 7 bases, with 15 bases between them. The germline gives CDR1 SGHRS, CDR2 YFSETQ. The CDR3 extends over 13 amino acids. TCR beta sequencing was performed on blood CD8+ and CD4+ T cells.

The TCR originated in a human donor in good health. Sequenced material: CD4+ T cells from PBMCs. The V call is TRBV5-1, the J call TRBJ1-2, with D possibly TRBD1 on 5 matching bases. For the CDR3, the DNA is TGCGCCAGCAGACTGGCAGGGATTAGTGGCTACACCTTC. The encoded protein is CASRLAGISGYTF.